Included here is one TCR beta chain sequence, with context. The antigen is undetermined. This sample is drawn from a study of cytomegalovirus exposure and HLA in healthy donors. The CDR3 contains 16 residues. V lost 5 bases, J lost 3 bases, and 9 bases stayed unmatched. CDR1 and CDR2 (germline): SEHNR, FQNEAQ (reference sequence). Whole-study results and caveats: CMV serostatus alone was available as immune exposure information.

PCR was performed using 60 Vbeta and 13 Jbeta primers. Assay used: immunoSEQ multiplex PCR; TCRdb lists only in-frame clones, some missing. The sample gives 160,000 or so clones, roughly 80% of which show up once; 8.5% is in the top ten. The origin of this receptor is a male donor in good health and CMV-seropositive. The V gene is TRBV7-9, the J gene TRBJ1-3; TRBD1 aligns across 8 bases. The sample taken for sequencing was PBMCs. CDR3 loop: CASSPDRGSVGNTIYF. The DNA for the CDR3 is TGTGCCAGCAGCCCCGACAGGGGTTCGGTTGGAAACACCATATATTTT.